These 28 T cell receptor beta chains originate from one sample sequenced in a study of Ad26.COV2.S vaccination and SARS-CoV-2 variants. Treatment indicated: 19 received Ad26.COV2.S at low or high dose, single or two shots; several received placebo; per-sample allocation not given. Sampling was done on day 63 after the first vaccine or placebo injection. Produced via immunoSEQ multiplex PCR; TCRdb's table is partial and in-frame only. The repertoire has roughly 330,000 clones, roughly 90% of them found once; the top ten carry over 5%. This sample comprised peripheral blood, obtained in a trial of Ad26.COV2.S vaccine versus placebo. These receptors were obtained from a person aged 18-60 years who received the Ad26.COV2.S COVID-19 vaccine or a placebo.

This clone was observed a single time. The chain couples TRBV27 to TRBJ2-7; 9 bases are shared with TRBD2. Germline trimming cut 2 bases from V and 5 bases from J; bases unmatched to any gene: 28. The CDR3 runs 22 residues. Germline V CDR1 and CDR2: MNHEY, SMNVEV (reference sequence). The CDR3 DNA sequence: TGTGCCAGCAGTTTAACCGGGCCAACGAACCCATCACATGCGGGGGGGAGAAACGAGCAGTACTTC. Encoded protein: CASSLTGPTNPSHAGGRNEQYF.

The chain has TRBV2 and TRBJ1-5, with D maybe TRBD1 (5 bases). Germline assignment: CDR1 SNHLY and CDR2 FYNNEI. The CDR3 is 16 residues long. Trimming cost V 2 bases and J 3 bases, with 14 bases left between them. The DNA of the CDR3 is TGTGCCAGCAGTGAACAGGGAAATCATGTCAATCAGCCCCAGCATTTT. Its protein product is CASSEQGNHVNQPQHF. The full variable domain, in which reference TRBV2 and TRBJ1-5 provide the parts outside the CDR3, is EPEVTQTPSHQVTQMGQEVILRCVPISNHLYFYWYRQILGQKVEFLVSFYNNEISEKSEIFDDQFSVERPDGSNFTLKIRSTKLEDSAMYFCASSEQGNHVNQPQHFGDGTRLSIL.

V gene TRBV7-9 combines with J gene TRBJ2-7, with TRBD1 identical over 10 bases. The germline CDR1 and CDR2 sequences are SEHNR and FQNEAQ (reference sequence). The V segment lost 2 bases and the J segment 6 bases; nucleotides outside the gene matches: 10. CDR3 length equals 16 residues. The DNA of the CDR3 is TGTGCCAGCAGCTTAAAAACGAGGACAGGGGGTCGCGAGCAGTACTTC. The encoded protein is CASSLKTRTGGREQYF.

This clone has a single count. The chain is built from TRBV11-3 and TRBJ2-7; D assignment may be TRBD1 or TRBD2 (5 bases each). Germline CDR1 reads SGHNT; CDR2 reads YENEEA. This CDR3 is built from 13 residues. The V end lost 5 bases, the J end lost 5 bases, and 13 bases lay between the germline ends. The CDR3 protein is CASSLGRGDEQYV. DNA for the CDR3: TGTGCCAGCAGCCTAGGTAGGGGAGACGAGCAGTACGTC.

CDR3 residues: CASRPDRGYNEQFF. CDR3 nucleotides: TGTGCCAGCCGTCCGGACAGGGGCTACAATGAGCAGTTCTTC. The rearrangement joins TRBV28 to TRBJ2-1; 9 nucleotides line up with TRBD1. The germline V gene has CDR1 MDHEN and CDR2 SYDVKM. This CDR3 has 14 amino acids. V lost 8 bases to trimming and J lost 3 bases; unmatched junction nucleotides: 5.

The chain has TRBV4-2 and TRBJ2-3; TRBD2 matches at 13 bases. The CDR3 has 19 residues. V lost 0 bases and J lost 2; bases outside the gene matches: 8. Germline V gene lookup returns CDR1 LGHNA and CDR2 YNFKEQ. The CDR3 loop reads CASSQERGLAGVNTDTQYF. The CDR3 DNA follows: TGTGCCAGCAGCCAAGAAAGAGGACTAGCGGGAGTAAACACAGATACGCAGTATTTT.

The V call is TRBV4-2, the J call TRBJ1-2; possible D gene TRBD1, 6 bases. The CDR3 has 13 residues. Germline CDR1 is LGHNA and CDR2 is YNFKEQ. V was clipped by 0 bases and J by 5 bases, with 7 bases between them. Written as DNA, the CDR3 is TGTGCCAGCAGCCAAGAGACAGGATATGGCTACACCTTC. It is translated as CASSQETGYGYTF.

V usage is TRBV4-1 and J usage is TRBJ1-6; no clear D gene. Germline V lookup: CDR1 MGHRA, CDR2 YSYEKL. V was clipped by 1 base and J by 7 bases, with 11 bases between them. The CDR3 runs to 15 residues. The CDR3 bases are TGCGCCAGCAGCCAAGGGGTGGCTTCAAATTCACCCCTCCACTTT. This sequence encodes CASSQGVASNSPLHF.

V gene TRBV18 combines with J gene TRBJ1-5; D is ambiguous. CDR3 length equals 15 residues. CDR1 and CDR2 (germline): KGHSH, LQKENI. V was trimmed by 3 bases and J by 3 bases, leaving 12 bases between them. The CDR3 nucleotides read TGTGCCAGCTCACCCCAGAGGATAGCCAATCAGCCCCAGCATTTT. Its translation is CASSPQRIANQPQHF.

This clone was seen a few times. This chain's CDR3 is CASSPGGTDTQYF. CDR3 bases: TGTGCCAGCAGTCCCGGGGGCACAGATACGCAGTATTTT. The chain is built from TRBV6-4 and TRBJ2-3; perhaps TRBD2 as D (5 bases). The length of the CDR3 is 13 residues. Germline-derived CDR1 and CDR2 are MRHNA and SNTAGT. Deletions cut 5 bases from V and 1 base from J, with 7 bases between.

V and J are TRBV7-8 and TRBJ2-5; 11 nucleotides match TRBD2. Germline loops: CDR1 SGHVS, CDR2 FQNEAQ. The CDR3 has 17 amino acids. V was pared by 4 bases and J by 5 bases, with 12 bases of the junction left unmatched. DNA of the CDR3: TGTGCCAGCAGCTCGCGGGCTAGCGGGGGGCCTGGGGAGACCCAGTACTTC. Its translation is CASSSRASGGPGETQYF.

The chain couples TRBV2 to TRBJ2-1, with 9 bases lining up with TRBD2. This CDR3 comprises 15 residues. J gave up 5 bases and V 5 bases, and 7 bases lay outside the gene matches. The germline V gene has CDR1 SNHLY and CDR2 FYNNEI. Here the CDR3 DNA reads TGTGCCAGCAGTACGCGACTAGCGGAGGACAATGAGCAGTTCTTC. It is translated as CASSTRLAEDNEQFF. Full variable domain (remainder filled in from reference TRBV2 and TRBJ2-1): EPEVTQTPSHQVTQMGQEVILRCVPISNHLYFYWYRQILGQKVEFLVSFYNNEISEKSEIFDDQFSVERPDGSNFTLKIRSTKLEDSAMYFCASSTRLAEDNEQFFGPGTRLTVL.

The rearrangement uses TRBV29-1 and TRBJ1-3, with TRBD1 as a possible D gene (6 bases). Germline-derived CDR1 and CDR2 are SQVTM and ANQGSEA. Trimming cost V 4 bases and J 5 bases, with 18 bases left between them. The CDR3 has 15 residues. The CDR3 reads CSVVLWGGSRNTIYF. The CDR3 DNA reads as TGCAGCGTTGTCCTCTGGGGGGGCTCAAGAAACACCATATATTTT.

The sample holds a few counts of this clone. The genes are TRBV5-6 and TRBJ2-7; D remains ambiguous. This CDR3 has 13 residues. CDR1 SGHDT and CDR2 YYEEEE come from the germline V gene. Trimming removed 4 bases from V and 3 bases from J, with 11 bases in between. In nucleotides, the CDR3 is TGTGCCAGCAGCCCGACACCGAACTACGAGCAGTACTTC. It codes for CASSPTPNYEQYF.

The chain uses TRBV7-8 and TRBJ2-3, with 7 bases matching TRBD2. CDR3 length equals 14 residues. V lost 8 bases to trimming and J lost 2 bases; unmatched junction nucleotides: 7. The germline gives CDR1 SGHVS, CDR2 FQNEAQ. CDR3 amino acids: CASSSGANTDTQYF. CDR3 nucleotide sequence: TGTGCCAGCTCTAGCGGAGCGAACACAGATACGCAGTATTTT.

The CDR3 here is CASIRDGSNQPQHF. As DNA, the CDR3 is TGTGCCAGCATCAGGGATGGTAGCAATCAGCCCCAGCATTTT. The chain combines TRBV28 with TRBJ1-5, with D perhaps matching TRBD1 (5 bases). The CDR3 is 14 amino acids. Germline V lookup: CDR1 MDHEN, CDR2 SYDVKM. Trimming shortened V by 7 bases and J by 0 bases, and 10 bases separated the two germline ends.

The rearrangement uses TRBV4-3 and TRBJ1-1; no definite D call. The CDR3 sequence is 14 residues long. Germline lookup yields CDR1 LGHNA and CDR2 YSLEER. Trimming removed 2 bases from V and 4 bases from J, with 11 bases in between. CDR3 in DNA: TGCGCCAGCAGCCAACCCGAGGCGGGCACTGAAGCTTTCTTT. This sequence encodes CASSQPEAGTEAFF.

This clone was seen just once. This CDR3 is CASSLGSIRTDLEQYF. CDR3 bases: TGTGCCAGCAGCTTAGGGTCGATCCGGACAGATCTCGAGCAGTACTTC. This sequence joins TRBV7-6 and TRBJ2-7; possible D gene TRBD1, 6 bases. The CDR3 has 16 amino acids. The germline gives CDR1 SGHVS, CDR2 FNYEAQ. Trimming removed 1 base from V and 6 bases from J, with 19 bases in between.

The rearrangement links TRBV4-3 to TRBJ2-1, with D uncertain. The CDR3 runs to 12 residues. The V end lost 1 base, the J end lost 4 bases, and 2 bases lay between the germline ends. Germline values: CDR1 LGHNA, CDR2 YSLEER. The CDR3: CASSQVYNEQFF. The CDR3 DNA follows: TGCGCCAGCAGCCAAGTATACAATGAGCAGTTCTTC.

This clone has just one count. CDR3 region: CASSQGSGSNQPQHF. The CDR3 DNA reads TGCGCCAGCAGCCAAGGCTCAGGAAGCAATCAGCCCCAGCATTTT. The rearrangement uses TRBV4-3 and TRBJ1-5; the D is unclear. V lost 1 base and J lost 1, with 8 bases in between. Looked up from germline, CDR1 is LGHNA and CDR2 is YSLEER. The CDR3 length is 15 residues.

V and J are TRBV12-3 or TRBV12-4 and TRBJ1-3; no definite D call. The length of the CDR3 is 13 residues. Trimming stripped 6 bases from V and 0 bases from J, with 6 bases between. The CDR3 DNA reads TGTGCCAGCAGGATGAGCTCTGGAAACACCATATATTTT. Encoded protein: CASRMSSGNTIYF.

The gene calls are TRBV6-1 and TRBJ2-3; 9 nucleotides line up with TRBD2. The CDR3 loop spans 15 amino acids. Germline trimming cut 1 base from V and 6 bases from J; bases unmatched to any gene: 5. Germline values: CDR1 MNHNS, CDR2 SASEGT. CDR3 sequence (DNA): TGTGCCAGCAGTGAAGTCGCTGGACTAGCGGATACGCAGTATTTT. It specifies CASSEVAGLADTQYF.

V and J are TRBV6-2 or TRBV6-3 and TRBJ1-6, with D possibly being TRBD1 (6 bases). V was trimmed by 4 bases and J by 8 bases, leaving 15 bases between them. This CDR3 region has 15 residues. Per germline, CDR1 MNHEY and CDR2 SVGEGT. CDR3 protein: CASSLPQGWDSPLHF. CDR3 coding DNA: TGTGCCAGCAGTTTGCCTCAGGGGTGGGATTCACCCCTCCACTTT.

V and J are TRBV19 and TRBJ1-2; no clear D. Germline V lookup: CDR1 LNHDA, CDR2 SQIVND (reference sequence). Trimming took 7 bases from V and 4 from J, leaving 16 bases between them. The CDR3 has 14 amino acids. The CDR3 spells CASKEELLGYGYTF. In DNA form, the CDR3 reads TGTGCCAGTAAGGAGGAGCTCCTTGGCTATGGCTACACCTTC.

This clone was seen once. This rearrangement joins TRBV19 to TRBJ1-1; D gene ambiguous. Germline loops: CDR1 LNHDA, CDR2 SQIVND (reference sequence). V was pared by 5 bases and J by 0 bases, with 19 bases between. The CDR3 has 17 amino acids. This CDR3 reads CASSPLIGSSVNTEAFF. In DNA form, the CDR3 reads TGTGCCAGTAGTCCCCTCATAGGTAGTTCGGTGAACACTGAAGCTTTCTTT. The full variable domain, in which reference TRBV19 and TRBJ1-1 provide the parts outside the CDR3, is DGGITQSPKYLFRKEGQNVTLSCEQNLNHDAMYWYRQDPGQGLRLIYYSQIVNDFQKGDIAEGYSVSREKKESFPLTVTSAQKNPTAFYLCASSPLIGSSVNTEAFFGQGTRLTVV.

This rearrangement joins TRBV27 to TRBJ1-1; D is unresolved. V lost 6 bases and J 1 base, leaving 18 bases between the germline ends. CDR1 MNHEY and CDR2 SMNVEV come from the germline V gene (reference sequence). CDR3 size: 16 residues. This CDR3 is CASRDVGWTGNTEAFF. CDR3 DNA: TGTGCCAGCAGAGATGTGGGTTGGACCGGGAACACTGAAGCTTTCTTT.

This clone has just one count. The chain is built from TRBV6-2 or TRBV6-3 and TRBJ1-1; D gene unclear. V lost 4 bases to trimming and J lost 7 bases, with 13 bases between them. Germline V gene lookup returns CDR1 MNHEY and CDR2 SVGEGT. The CDR3 spans 13 residues. The CDR3 nucleotides are TGTGCCAGCAGTTTCTCGGGAGGAGGTGAAGCTTTCTTT. Translating it yields CASSFSGGGEAFF.

The chain combines TRBV6-5 with TRBJ2-1; 10 bases line up with TRBD2. The CDR3 extends over 15 amino acids. Germline V gene lookup returns CDR1 MNHEY and CDR2 SVGAGI. V trimming: 5 bases; J trimming: 5 bases; junction bases outside the gene matches: 6. The CDR3 region is CASSRTSGMNNEQFF. The CDR3 DNA is TGTGCCAGCAGTCGTACTAGCGGGATGAACAATGAGCAGTTCTTC.